The 14 T cell receptor beta chains reported below all come from one sample, sequenced in a study of graft-versus-host responses after intestinal transplantation. Method: immunoSEQ multiplex PCR; TCRdb's copy keeps in-frame clones and lacks some. The sample holds about 88,000 clones, about 95% seen once. Their antigen targets remain unknown. This specimen was unstimulated CD4+ T cells sorted from spleen or lymph node cells, taken before transplant. The receptor set was obtained from a human donor who was the organ donor for an intestinal transplant.

The V gene is TRBV6-5, the J gene TRBJ2-2; TRBD1 matches 8 bases. This CDR3 is built from 12 residues. V was clipped by 6 bases and J by 6 bases; unmatched bases: 0. Germline V gene data show CDR1 as MNHEY and CDR2 as SVGAGI. The CDR3 nucleotides read TGTGCCAGCAGACAGGGGGCCGGGGAGCTGTTTTTT. This codes for CASRQGAGELFF.

The V gene is TRBV6-5, the J gene TRBJ1-2; D is ambiguous. The V and J ends lost 5 bases and 4 bases respectively, with 8 bases between them. In germline, CDR1 is MNHEY, CDR2 SVGAGI. This CDR3 has 12 amino acids. For the CDR3, the DNA is TGTGCCAGCAGTGACTTGGGCTATGGCTACACCTTC. Amino acids: CASSDLGYGYTF.

V usage is TRBV6-1 and J usage is TRBJ1-4; D possibly corresponds to TRBD1 (6 bases). V was trimmed by 3 bases and J by 2 bases, leaving 16 bases between them. The germline V gene has CDR1 MNHNS and CDR2 SASEGT. The CDR3 extends over 17 amino acids. CDR3 in DNA: TGTGCCAGCAGTGACAGGGGAGTGAGTGGTACTAATGAAAAACTGTTTTTT. It specifies CASSDRGVSGTNEKLFF.

DNA for the CDR3: TGTGCCAGCAGCCGCAACGGTAGACCAGCCGGGGAGCTGTTTTTT. Translating gives CASSRNGRPAGELFF. The chain links TRBV7-2 to TRBJ2-2; the D is unclear. The germline V gene encodes CDR1 SGHTA and CDR2 FQGNSA. The CDR3 runs 15 residues. V lost 5 bases and J 6 bases, leaving 16 bases between the germline ends.

This chain's CDR3 is CSFGVGVRETQYF. DNA for the CDR3: TGCAGCTTTGGGGTCGGGGTGCGAGAGACCCAGTACTTC. The rearrangement uses TRBV29-1 and TRBJ2-5, with TRBD2 as a possible D gene (5 bases). V dropped 8 bases and J dropped 4 bases, with 17 bases sitting between them. The CDR3 runs to 13 residues. Looked up from germline, CDR1 is SQVTM and CDR2 is ANQGSEA.

The chain uses TRBV11-2 and TRBJ1-3; perhaps TRBD1 as D (5 bases). The CDR3 spans 15 residues. V shed 5 bases and J shed 4 bases, with 15 bases lying between them. Looked up from germline, CDR1 is SGHAT and CDR2 is FQNNGV. CDR3 sequence (DNA): TGTGCCAGCAGCGTAAGAGGGGTGTCCGGAAACACCATATATTTT. Its protein is CASSVRGVSGNTIYF. The full variable domain, rest sourced from reference TRBV11-2 and TRBJ1-3, is EAGVAQSPRYKIIEKRQSVAFWCNPISGHATLYWYQQILGQGPKLLIQFQNNGVVDDSQLPKDRFSAERLKGVDSTLKIQPAKLEDSAVYLCASSVRGVSGNTIYFGEGSWLTVV.

CDR3 residues: CASSSGGGRSETQYF. The CDR3 bases are TGTGCTAGCTCCAGCGGGGGGGGTAGGTCGGAGACCCAGTACTTC. The chain employs TRBV12-5 and TRBJ2-5, with 10 bases lining up with TRBD2. Germline lookup yields CDR1 LGHNT and CDR2 FRNRAP. V dropped 9 bases and J dropped 5; count of bases not matched to a gene: 12. The CDR3 sequence is 15 residues long.

The chain employs TRBV7-9 and TRBJ2-1, with D unresolved. The CDR3 is made up of 11 amino acids. V lost 1 base to trimming and J lost 8 bases, with 3 bases between them. Germline V gene lookup returns CDR1 SEHNR and CDR2 FQNEAQ (reference sequence). The CDR3 DNA reads TGTGCCAGCAGCTTAGTATATGAGCAGTTCTTC. Residues: CASSLVYEQFF.

The V and J genes are TRBV7-2 and TRBJ2-7; a possible D gene is TRBD1 (6 bases). Germline-derived CDR1 and CDR2 are SGHTA and FQGNSA. The CDR3 contains 14 residues. V was pared by 2 bases and J by 3 bases, with 11 bases between. The CDR3: CASSLWAGDYEQYF. Written as DNA, the CDR3 is TGTGCCAGCAGCTTATGGGCAGGGGACTACGAGCAGTACTTC.

The chain recombines TRBV5-5 with TRBJ2-1; D is perhaps TRBD2 (6 bases). Germline V gene lookup returns CDR1 SGHKS and CDR2 YYEKEE (reference sequence). V lost 6 bases and J lost 3, with 16 bases in between. The CDR3 is made up of 15 amino acids. The CDR3 coding sequence is TGTGCCAGCACCATAGCGGTAGCGGTCTACAATGAGCAGTTCTTC. It specifies CASTIAVAVYNEQFF. The variable domain in full, completed from reference TRBV5-5 and TRBJ2-1, reads DAGVTQSPTHLIKTRGQQVTLRCSPISGHKSVSWYQQVLGQGPQFIFQYYEKEERGRGNFPDRFSARQFPNYSSELNVNALLLGDSALYLCASTIAVAVYNEQFFGPGTRLTVL.

The V gene is TRBV5-1, the J gene TRBJ1-4; 7 bases agree with TRBD1. CDR3 length: 14 amino acids. Germline assignment: CDR1 SGHRS and CDR2 YFSETQ. Unmatched junction bases numbered 7, after V lost 4 bases and J lost 7 bases. CDR3 residues: CASSLTGQGEKLFF. CDR3 DNA: TGCGCCAGCAGCCTGACAGGGCAGGGTGAAAAACTGTTTTTT. The whole variable domain, filled in from reference TRBV5-1 and TRBJ1-4, reads KAGVTQTPRYLIKTRGQQVTLSCSPISGHRSVSWYQQTPGQGLQFLFEYFSETQRNKGNFPGRFSGRQFSNSRSEMNVSTLELGDSALYLCASSLTGQGEKLFFGSGTQLSVL.

The V gene is TRBV4-1, the J gene TRBJ2-7; TRBD1 aligns across 7 bases. V trimming: 6 bases; J trimming: 4 bases; junction bases outside the gene matches: 15. The CDR3 sequence is 16 residues long. CDR1 is MGHRA and CDR2 is YSYEKL in the germline V gene. The CDR3 DNA reads TGCGCCAGCAGAAAAAAGGGGGCAGGGTACCCGTACGAGCAGTACTTC. It specifies CASRKKGAGYPYEQYF.

The chain uses TRBV7-9 and TRBJ2-3; D is perhaps TRBD2 (5 bases). V was cut by 6 bases and J by 3 bases, with 13 bases left in between. The germline CDR1 and CDR2 sequences are SEHNR and FQNEAQ (reference sequence). There are 14 residues in the CDR3. The CDR3 sequence: CASSALGVTDTQYF. As DNA, the CDR3 is TGTGCCAGCAGTGCCCTCGGGGTTACAGATACGCAGTATTTT.

The chain carries TRBV5-1 and TRBJ1-6; the D is unclear. The V end was cut by 1 base, the J end by 7 bases, with 12 bases between. Germline V CDR1 and CDR2: SGHRS, YFSETQ. This CDR3 is built from 15 residues. This CDR3 reads CASSLQDLENSPLHF. CDR3 sequence (DNA): TGCGCCAGCAGCTTGCAGGACCTGGAAAATTCACCCCTCCACTTT. Combining the CDR3 with reference TRBV5-1 and TRBJ1-6 gives the whole variable domain KAGVTQTPRYLIKTRGQQVTLSCSPISGHRSVSWYQQTPGQGLQFLFEYFSETQRNKGNFPGRFSGRQFSNSRSEMNVSTLELGDSALYLCASSLQDLENSPLHFGNGTRLTVT.